This T cell receptor (beta chain) is drawn from a study of cytomegalovirus exposure and HLA in healthy donors. Across the whole study: Both the 120 or so validation repertoires and the 666 first-cohort repertoires used the same platform, as reported by a later analysis. Study-level findings and limits: The study put under 200 TCR beta chains on its list as cytomegalovirus-associated. In the roughly 110 validation repertoires, just under 95% of cluster scores exceeded 0, per a later analysis.

As for this clone: Its matching antigen is unknown.

TCRdb's table, derived via immunoSEQ multiplex PCR, lists solely in-frame clones and lacks some. The sample holds 100,000 to 150,000 clones, approximately 91% seen once. Sequencing was carried out using PBMCs. The receptor was isolated from a woman in her late teens or twenties in good health and CMV-seronegative.

CDR3 in amino acids: CASSFMSGRGSYEQYF. As DNA, the CDR3 is TGTGCCAGCAGCTTCATGTCCGGCAGGGGCTCCTACGAGCAGTACTTC. This chain uses TRBV5-5 with TRBJ2-7; possible D gene TRBD1, 6 bases. The CDR3 sequence is 16 residues long. V lost 2 bases to trimming and J lost 0 bases, with 15 bases between them. Germline CDR1 SGHKS, CDR2 YYEKEE (reference sequence).